The T cell receptor beta chain under discussion was sequenced for a study of cytomegalovirus exposure and HLA in healthy donors. Findings and limits, study-wide: The study found most TCR sequences rare, yet found some public TCRs in many donors. Listed as cytomegalovirus-associated were 150 or so TCR beta chains.

This clone was seen only once. Its antigen is still unknown. The CDR3 runs to 16 residues. Germline V gene sequence: CDR1 SGDLS, CDR2 YYNGEE. V was trimmed by 3 bases and J by 3 bases, leaving 18 bases between them. Assay used: immunoSEQ multiplex PCR; TCRdb lists only in-frame clones, some missing. The sample carries 67,000 or so clones, 90% to 95% recorded once. Donors were drawn from the 120-subject validation cohort, separate from the approximately 680-subject first cohort. This sequence was found in a man younger than 35 in good health and CMV-seropositive. The sequencing input was PBMCs. The chain couples TRBV9 to TRBJ1-2, with D possibly matching TRBD1 (6 bases). CDR3 region: CASSDPKDSAHYGYTF. The CDR3 DNA reads as TGTGCCAGCAGCGACCCTAAGGACAGCGCACACTATGGCTACACCTTC.